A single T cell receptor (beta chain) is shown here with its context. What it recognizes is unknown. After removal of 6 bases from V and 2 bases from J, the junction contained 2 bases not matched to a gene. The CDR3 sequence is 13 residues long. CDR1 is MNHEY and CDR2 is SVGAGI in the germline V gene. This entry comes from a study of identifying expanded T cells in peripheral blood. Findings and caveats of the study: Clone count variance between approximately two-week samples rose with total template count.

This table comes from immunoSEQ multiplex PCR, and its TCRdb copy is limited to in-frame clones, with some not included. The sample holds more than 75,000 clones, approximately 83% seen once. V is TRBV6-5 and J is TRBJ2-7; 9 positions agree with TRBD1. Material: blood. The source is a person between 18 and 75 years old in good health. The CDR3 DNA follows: TGTGCCAGCAGGGGACAGGGCCCCTACGAGCAGTACTTC. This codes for CASRGQGPYEQYF.